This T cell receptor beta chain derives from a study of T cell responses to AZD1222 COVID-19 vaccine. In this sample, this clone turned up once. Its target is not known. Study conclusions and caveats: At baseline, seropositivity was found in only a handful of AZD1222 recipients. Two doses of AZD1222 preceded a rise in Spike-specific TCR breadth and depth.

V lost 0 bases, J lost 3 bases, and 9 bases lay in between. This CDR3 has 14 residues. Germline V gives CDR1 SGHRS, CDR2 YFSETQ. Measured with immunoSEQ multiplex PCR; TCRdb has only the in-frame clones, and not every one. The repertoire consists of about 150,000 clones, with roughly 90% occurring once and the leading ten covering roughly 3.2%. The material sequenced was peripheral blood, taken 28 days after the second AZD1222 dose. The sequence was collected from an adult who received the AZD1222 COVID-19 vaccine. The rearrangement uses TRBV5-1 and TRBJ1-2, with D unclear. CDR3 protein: CASSLGASDYGYTF. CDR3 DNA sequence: TGCGCCAGCAGCTTGGGGGCGTCGGACTATGGCTACACCTTC.